The TCR beta chain described here comes from a study of T cell changes during pregnancy in multiple sclerosis. Some clones are missing from TCRdb's copy, which holds only in-frame ones; the method was immunoSEQ multiplex PCR. The sample contains approximately 89,000 clones, approximately 94% of which appear only once. The receptor was derived from a female donor with multiple sclerosis, enrolled in a pregnancy study. The sample was peripheral blood, taken in the third trimester of pregnancy.

DNA for the CDR3: TGTGCCTGGAGTCTGCCGGACAGGGCCAATGAGCAGTTCTTC. Protein product: CAWSLPDRANEQFF. The rearrangement uses TRBV30 and TRBJ2-1; 8 nucleotides line up with TRBD1. Germline CDR1 GTSNPN, CDR2 SVGIG (reference sequence). This CDR3 has 14 residues. V gave up 2 bases and J gave up 6 bases; unmatched junction bases: 6. Supplemented by reference TRBV30 and TRBJ2-1, the full variable domain reads SQTIHQWPATLVQPVGSPLSLECTVEGTSNPNLYWYRQAAGRGLQLLFYSVGIGQISSEVPQNLSASRPQDRQFILSSKKLLLSDSGFYLCAWSLPDRANEQFFGPGTRLTVL.